This TCR beta chain was recovered during a study of blood T cell repertoires in COVID-19. About the research overall: Samples came from the United States, Italy and Spain, spanning acute and convalescent COVID-19. T cells, B-cell-depleted T cells, or PBMCs provided the cDNA or gDNA that served as material.

Per the authors' pipeline: Amplification of reference gene primers was used by the study to estimate nucleated cell counts. Produced via immunoSEQ multiplex PCR; TCRdb's table is partial and in-frame only. V and J calls and clone size are those listed in that table; D and trimming were worked out from the DNA. The table records over 85,000 clones, approximately 80% of them present only once. The length of the CDR3 is 14 residues. V lost 5 bases and J 1 base, leaving 9 bases between the germline ends. Germline CDR1 reads MNHEY; CDR2 reads SVGAGI. The sample was peripheral blood. The chain links TRBV6-5 to TRBJ1-3; D not resolved. This receptor was taken from a man between 60 and 70 years old with acute or convalescent COVID-19. The CDR3, as DNA: TGTGCCAGCAGTAACAGAGAATCTGGAAACACCATATATTTT. Protein: CASSNRESGNTIYF.